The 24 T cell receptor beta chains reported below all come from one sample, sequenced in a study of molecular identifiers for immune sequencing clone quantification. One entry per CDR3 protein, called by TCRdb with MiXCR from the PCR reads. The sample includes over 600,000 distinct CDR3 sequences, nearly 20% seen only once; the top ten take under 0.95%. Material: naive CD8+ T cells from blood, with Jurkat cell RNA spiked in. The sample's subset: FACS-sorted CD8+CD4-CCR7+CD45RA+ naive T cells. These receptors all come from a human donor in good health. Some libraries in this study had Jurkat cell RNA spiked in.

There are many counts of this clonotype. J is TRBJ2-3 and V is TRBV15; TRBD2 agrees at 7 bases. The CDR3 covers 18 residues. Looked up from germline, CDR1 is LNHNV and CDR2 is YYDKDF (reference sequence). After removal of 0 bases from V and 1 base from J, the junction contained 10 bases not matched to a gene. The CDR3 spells CATSRDALLALGTDTQYF. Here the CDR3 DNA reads TGTGCCACCAGCAGAGATGCTTTACTAGCGCTTGGCACAGATACGCAGTATTTT.

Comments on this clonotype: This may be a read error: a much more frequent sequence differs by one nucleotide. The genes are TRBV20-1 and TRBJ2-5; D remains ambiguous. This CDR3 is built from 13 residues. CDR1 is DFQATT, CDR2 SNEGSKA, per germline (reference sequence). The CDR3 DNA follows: TGCAGTGCTAGAGATCCCCACCAAGAGACCCTGTACTTC. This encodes CSARDPHQETLYF.

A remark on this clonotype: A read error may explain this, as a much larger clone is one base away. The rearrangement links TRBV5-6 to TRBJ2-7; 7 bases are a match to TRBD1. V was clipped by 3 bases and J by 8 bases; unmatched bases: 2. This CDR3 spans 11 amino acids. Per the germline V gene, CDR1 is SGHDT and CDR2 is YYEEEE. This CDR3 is CASSSGGQQYF. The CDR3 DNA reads TGTGCCAGCAGCTCAGGGGGTCAGCAGTACTTC.

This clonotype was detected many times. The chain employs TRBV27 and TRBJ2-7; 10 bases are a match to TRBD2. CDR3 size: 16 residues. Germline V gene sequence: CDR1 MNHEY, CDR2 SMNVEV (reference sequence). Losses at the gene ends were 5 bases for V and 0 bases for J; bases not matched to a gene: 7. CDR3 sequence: CASSGKTSGHSYEQYF. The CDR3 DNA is TGTGCCAGCAGTGGAAAGACTAGCGGGCACTCCTACGAGCAGTACTTC.

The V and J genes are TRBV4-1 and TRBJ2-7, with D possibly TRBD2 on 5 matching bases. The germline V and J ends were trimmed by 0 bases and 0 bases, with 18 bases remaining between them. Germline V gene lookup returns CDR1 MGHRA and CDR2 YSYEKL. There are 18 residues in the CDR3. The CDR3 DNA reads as TGCGCCAGCAGCCAAGATAAGTTCGGACTCGGAAACTCCTACGAGCAGTACTTC. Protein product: CASSQDKFGLGNSYEQYF.

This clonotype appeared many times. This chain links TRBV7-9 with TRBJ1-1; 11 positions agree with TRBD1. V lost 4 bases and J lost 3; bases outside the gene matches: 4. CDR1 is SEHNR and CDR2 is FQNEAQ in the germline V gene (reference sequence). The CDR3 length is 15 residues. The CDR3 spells CASSSGTGGDTEAFF. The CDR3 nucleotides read TGTGCCAGCAGCTCAGGGACAGGGGGTGACACTGAAGCTTTCTTT.

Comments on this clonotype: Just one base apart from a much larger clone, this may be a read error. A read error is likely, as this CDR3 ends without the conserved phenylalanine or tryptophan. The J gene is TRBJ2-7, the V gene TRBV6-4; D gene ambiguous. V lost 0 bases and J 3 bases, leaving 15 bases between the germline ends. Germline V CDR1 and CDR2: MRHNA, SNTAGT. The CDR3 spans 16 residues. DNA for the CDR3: TGTGCCAGCAGTGACTCGAACTTAAAGTTCTGCTACGAGCAGTACTAC. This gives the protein CASSDSNLKFCYEQYY.

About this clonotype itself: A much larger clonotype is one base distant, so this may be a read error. CDR3 coding DNA: TGTGCCAGCAGTTATTCCTGGGATCCTAACACAGATACGCAGTATTTT. Its translation is CASSYSWDPNTDTQYF. The chain has TRBV6-2 or TRBV6-3 and TRBJ2-3; the D is unclear. Trimming removed 3 bases from V and 2 bases from J, with 15 bases in between. The CDR3 totals 16 residues. CDR1 is MNHEY, CDR2 SVGEGT, per germline.

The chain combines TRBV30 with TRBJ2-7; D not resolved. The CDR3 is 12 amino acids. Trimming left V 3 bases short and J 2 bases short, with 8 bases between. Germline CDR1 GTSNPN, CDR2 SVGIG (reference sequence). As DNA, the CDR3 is TGTGCCTGGAGCTCGACAACCTACGAGCAGTACTTC. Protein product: CAWSSTTYEQYF.

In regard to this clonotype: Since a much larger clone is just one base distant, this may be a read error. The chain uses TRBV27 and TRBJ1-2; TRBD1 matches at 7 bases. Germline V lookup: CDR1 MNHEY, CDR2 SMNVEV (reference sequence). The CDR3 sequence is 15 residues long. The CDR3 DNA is TGTGCCGGCAGTACCACGACAGGGAGAAACTATGGCTACACCTTC. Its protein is CAGSTTTGRNYGYTF.

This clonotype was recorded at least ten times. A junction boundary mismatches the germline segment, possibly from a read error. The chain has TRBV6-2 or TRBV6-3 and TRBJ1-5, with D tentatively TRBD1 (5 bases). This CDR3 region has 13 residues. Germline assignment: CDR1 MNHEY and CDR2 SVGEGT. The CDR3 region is CASSNSGGQPQHF. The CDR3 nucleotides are TGTGCCAGCAGTAACTCGGGGGGTCAGCCCCAGCATTTT.

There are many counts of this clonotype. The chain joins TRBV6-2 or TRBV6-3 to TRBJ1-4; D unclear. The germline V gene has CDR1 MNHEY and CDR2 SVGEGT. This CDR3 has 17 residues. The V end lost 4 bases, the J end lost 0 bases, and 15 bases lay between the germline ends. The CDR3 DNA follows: TGTGCCAGCAGTTTGGACCGAGACGATGCAACTAATGAAAAACTGTTTTTT. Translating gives CASSLDRDDATNEKLFF.

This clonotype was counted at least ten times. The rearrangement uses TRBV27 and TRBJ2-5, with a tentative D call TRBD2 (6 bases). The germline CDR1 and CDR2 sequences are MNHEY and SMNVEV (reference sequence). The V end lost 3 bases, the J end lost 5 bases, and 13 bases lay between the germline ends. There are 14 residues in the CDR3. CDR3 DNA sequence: TGTGCCAGCAGTTTGGAGGGCGGGTCGGAGACCCAGTACTTC. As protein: CASSLEGGSETQYF.

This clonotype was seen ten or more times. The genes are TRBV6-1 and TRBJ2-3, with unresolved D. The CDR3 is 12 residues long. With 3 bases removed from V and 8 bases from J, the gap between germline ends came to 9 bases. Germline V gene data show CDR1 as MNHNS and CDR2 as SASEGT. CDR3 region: CASSETLSTQYF. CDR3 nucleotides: TGTGCCAGCAGTGAGACCCTCTCTACGCAGTATTTT.

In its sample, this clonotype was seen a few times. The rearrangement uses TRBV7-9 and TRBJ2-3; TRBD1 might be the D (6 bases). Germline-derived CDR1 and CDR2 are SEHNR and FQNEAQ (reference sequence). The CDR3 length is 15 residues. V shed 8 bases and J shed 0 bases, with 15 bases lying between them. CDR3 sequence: CASQATGPSTDTQYF. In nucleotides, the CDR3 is TGTGCCAGCCAAGCGACAGGTCCGAGCACAGATACGCAGTATTTT.

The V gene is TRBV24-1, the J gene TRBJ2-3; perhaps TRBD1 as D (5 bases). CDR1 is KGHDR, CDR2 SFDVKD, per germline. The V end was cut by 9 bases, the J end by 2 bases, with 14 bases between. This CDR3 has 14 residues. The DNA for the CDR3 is TGTGCCACCCAACTCAGGGTTCCCACAGATACGCAGTATTTT. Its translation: CATQLRVPTDTQYF.

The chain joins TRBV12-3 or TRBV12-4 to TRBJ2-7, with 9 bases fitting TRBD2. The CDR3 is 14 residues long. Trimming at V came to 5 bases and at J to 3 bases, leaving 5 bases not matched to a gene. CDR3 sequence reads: CASSPVAGVYEQYF. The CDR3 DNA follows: TGTGCCAGCAGTCCTGTAGCGGGGGTCTACGAGCAGTACTTC.

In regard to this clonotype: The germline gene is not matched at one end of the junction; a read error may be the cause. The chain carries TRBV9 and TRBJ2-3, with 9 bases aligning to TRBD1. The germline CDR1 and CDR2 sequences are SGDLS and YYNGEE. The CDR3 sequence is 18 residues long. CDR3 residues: CASGVKSDVTGGADTQYF. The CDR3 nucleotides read TGTGCCAGCGGCGTAAAGAGTGATGTAACAGGGGGCGCAGATACGCAGTATTTT.

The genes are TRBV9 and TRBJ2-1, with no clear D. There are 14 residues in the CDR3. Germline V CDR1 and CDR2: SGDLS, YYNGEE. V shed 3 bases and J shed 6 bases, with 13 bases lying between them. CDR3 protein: CASSAVSSGNEQFF. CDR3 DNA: TGTGCCAGCAGCGCTGTGAGTTCTGGCAATGAGCAGTTCTTC.

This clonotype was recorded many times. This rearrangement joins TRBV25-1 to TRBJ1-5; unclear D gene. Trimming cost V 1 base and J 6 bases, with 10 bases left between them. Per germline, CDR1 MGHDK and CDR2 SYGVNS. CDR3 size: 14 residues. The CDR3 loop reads CASSESMVSQPQHF. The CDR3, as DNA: TGTGCCAGCAGTGAATCTATGGTTAGTCAGCCCCAGCATTTT.

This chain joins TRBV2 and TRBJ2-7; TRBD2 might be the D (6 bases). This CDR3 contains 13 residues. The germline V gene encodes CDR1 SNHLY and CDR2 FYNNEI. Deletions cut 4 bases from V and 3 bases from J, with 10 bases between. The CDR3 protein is CASSGGDDYEQYF. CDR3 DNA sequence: TGTGCCAGCAGTGGCGGGGACGACTACGAGCAGTACTTC.

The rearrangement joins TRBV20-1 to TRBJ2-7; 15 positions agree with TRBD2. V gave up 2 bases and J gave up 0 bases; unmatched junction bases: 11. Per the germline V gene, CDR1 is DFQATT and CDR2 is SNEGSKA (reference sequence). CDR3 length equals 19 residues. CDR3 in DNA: TGCAGTGCTAGAACTCCAAGGACTAGCGGGAGGGGGCCCTCCTACGAGCAGTACTTC. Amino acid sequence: CSARTPRTSGRGPSYEQYF.

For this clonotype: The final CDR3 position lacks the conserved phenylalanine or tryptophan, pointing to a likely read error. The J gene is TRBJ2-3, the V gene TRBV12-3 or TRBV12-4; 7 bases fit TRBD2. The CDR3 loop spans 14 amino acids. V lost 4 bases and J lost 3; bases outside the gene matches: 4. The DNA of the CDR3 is TGTGCCAGCAGTTATAGCGGGTCTACAGATACGCAGTATTCT. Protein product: CASSYSGSTDTQYS.

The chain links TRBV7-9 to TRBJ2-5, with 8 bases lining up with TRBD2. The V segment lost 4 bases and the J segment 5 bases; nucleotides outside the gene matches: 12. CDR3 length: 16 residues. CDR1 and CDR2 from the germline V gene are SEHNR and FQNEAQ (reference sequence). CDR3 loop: CASSSPGLVRGETQYF. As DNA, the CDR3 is TGTGCCAGCAGCTCCCCGGGACTAGTGCGAGGCGAGACCCAGTACTTC.